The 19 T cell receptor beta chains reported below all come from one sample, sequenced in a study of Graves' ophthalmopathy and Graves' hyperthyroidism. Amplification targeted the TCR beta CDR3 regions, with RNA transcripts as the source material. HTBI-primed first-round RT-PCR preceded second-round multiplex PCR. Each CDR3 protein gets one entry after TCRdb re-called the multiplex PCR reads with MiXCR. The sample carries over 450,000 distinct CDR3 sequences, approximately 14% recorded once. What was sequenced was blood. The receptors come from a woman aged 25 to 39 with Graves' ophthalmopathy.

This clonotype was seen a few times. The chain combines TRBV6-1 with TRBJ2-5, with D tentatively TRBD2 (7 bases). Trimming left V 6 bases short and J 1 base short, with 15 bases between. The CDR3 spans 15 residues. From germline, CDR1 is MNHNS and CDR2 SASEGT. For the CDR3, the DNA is TGTGCCAGCAGCATAAGGGGGGGGCTCCAAGAGACCCAGTACTTC. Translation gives CASSIRGGLQETQYF.

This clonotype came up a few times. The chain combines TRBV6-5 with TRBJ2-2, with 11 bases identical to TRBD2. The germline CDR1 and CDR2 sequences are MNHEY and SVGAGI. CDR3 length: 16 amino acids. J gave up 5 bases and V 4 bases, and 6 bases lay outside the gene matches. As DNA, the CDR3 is TGTGCCAGCAGTTTACTAGCGGGGGACCTAACCGGGGAGCTGTTTTTT. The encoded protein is CASSLLAGDLTGELFF.

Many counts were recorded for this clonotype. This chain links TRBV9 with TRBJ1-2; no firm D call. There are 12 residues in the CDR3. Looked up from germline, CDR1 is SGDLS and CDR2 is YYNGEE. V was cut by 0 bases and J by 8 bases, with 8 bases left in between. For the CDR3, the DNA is TGTGCCAGCAGCGTAGCCGGGTCCGGCTACACCTTC. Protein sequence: CASSVAGSGYTF.

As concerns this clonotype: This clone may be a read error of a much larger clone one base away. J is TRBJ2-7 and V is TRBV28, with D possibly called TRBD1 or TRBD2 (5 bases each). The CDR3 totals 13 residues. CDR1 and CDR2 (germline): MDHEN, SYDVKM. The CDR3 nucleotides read TGTGCCAGCAGTCCCCCGCTTTGGGACGAGCAGTGCTTC. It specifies CASSPPLWDEQCF.

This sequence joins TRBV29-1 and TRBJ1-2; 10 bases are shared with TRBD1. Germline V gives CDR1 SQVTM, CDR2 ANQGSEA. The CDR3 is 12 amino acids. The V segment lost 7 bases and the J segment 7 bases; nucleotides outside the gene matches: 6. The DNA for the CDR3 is TGCAGCGCACCGGGACAGGGGATTGGCTACACCTTC. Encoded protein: CSAPGQGIGYTF.

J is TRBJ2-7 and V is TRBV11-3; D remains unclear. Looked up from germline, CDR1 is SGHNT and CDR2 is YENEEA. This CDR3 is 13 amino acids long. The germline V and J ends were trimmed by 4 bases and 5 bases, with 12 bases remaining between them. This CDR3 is CASSCPQSHEQYF. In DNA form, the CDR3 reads TGTGCCAGCAGCTGCCCGCAATCCCACGAGCAGTACTTC.

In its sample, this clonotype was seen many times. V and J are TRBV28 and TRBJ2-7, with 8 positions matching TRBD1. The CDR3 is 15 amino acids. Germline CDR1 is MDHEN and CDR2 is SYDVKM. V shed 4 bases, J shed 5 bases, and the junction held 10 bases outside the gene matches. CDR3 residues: CASSWRTGTGDEQYF. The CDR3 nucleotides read TGTGCCAGCAGTTGGCGGACCGGGACAGGCGACGAGCAGTACTTC.

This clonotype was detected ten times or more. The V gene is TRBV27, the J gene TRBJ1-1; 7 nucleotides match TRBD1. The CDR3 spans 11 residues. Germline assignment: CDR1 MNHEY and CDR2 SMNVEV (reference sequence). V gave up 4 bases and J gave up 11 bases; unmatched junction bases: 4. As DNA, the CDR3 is TGTGCCAGCAGTTGGCAGGGGGTGGCTTTCTTT. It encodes CASSWQGVAFF.

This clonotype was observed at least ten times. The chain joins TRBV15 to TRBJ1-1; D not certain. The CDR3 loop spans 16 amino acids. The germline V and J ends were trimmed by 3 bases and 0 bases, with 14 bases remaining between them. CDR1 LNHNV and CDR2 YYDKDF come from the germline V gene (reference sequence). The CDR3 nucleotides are TGTGCCACCAGCAGGAGCCAGGATTTTCTGAACACTGAAGCTTTCTTT. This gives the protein CATSRSQDFLNTEAFF.

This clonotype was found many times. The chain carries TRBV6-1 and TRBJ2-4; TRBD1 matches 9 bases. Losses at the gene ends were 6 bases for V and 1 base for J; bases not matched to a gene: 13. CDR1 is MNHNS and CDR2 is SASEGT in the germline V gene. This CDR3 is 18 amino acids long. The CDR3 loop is CASSRLRQGGAAKNIQYF. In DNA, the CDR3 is TGTGCCAGCAGCCGCCTTAGACAGGGGGGCGCGGCCAAAAACATTCAGTACTTC.

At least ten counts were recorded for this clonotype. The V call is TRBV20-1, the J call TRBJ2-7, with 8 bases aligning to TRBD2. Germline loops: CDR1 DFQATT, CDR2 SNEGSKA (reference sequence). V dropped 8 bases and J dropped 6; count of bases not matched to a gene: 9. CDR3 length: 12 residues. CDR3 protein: CSFGAGVGEQYF. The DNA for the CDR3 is TGCAGTTTCGGAGCGGGAGTGGGCGAGCAGTACTTC.

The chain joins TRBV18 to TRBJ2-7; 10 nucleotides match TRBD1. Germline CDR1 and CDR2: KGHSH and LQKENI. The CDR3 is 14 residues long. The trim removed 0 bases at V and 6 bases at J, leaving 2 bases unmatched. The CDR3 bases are TGTGCCAGCTCACCACCGGGACAGGGGACCGAGCAGTACTTC. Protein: CASSPPGQGTEQYF.

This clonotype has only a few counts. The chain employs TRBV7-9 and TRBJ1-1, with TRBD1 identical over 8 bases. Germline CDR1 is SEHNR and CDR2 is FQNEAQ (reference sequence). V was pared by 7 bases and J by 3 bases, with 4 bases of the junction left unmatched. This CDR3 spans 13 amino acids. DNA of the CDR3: TGTGCCAGCACACAGGGGGGTTACACTGAAGCTTTCTTT. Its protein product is CASTQGGYTEAFF.

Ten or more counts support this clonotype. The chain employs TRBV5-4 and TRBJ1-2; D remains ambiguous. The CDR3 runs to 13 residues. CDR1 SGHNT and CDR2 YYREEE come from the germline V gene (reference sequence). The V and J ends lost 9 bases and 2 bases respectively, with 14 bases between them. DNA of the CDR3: TGTGCCACCCGGCCGCGGCCAAACTATGGCTACACCTTC. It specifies CATRPRPNYGYTF.

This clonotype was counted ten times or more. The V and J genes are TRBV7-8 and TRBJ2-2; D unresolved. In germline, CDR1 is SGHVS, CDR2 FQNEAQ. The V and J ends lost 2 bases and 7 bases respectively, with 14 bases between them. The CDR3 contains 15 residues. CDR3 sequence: CASSLWAPSDGELFF. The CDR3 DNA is TGTGCCAGCAGCTTATGGGCGCCCTCAGACGGGGAGCTGTTTTTT.

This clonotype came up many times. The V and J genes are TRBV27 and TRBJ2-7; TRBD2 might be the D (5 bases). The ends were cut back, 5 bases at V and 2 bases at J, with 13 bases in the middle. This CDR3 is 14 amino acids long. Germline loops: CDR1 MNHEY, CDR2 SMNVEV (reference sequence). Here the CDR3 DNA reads TGTGCCAGCAGTATTGGACTGAACACCTACGAGCAGTACTTC. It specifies CASSIGLNTYEQYF.

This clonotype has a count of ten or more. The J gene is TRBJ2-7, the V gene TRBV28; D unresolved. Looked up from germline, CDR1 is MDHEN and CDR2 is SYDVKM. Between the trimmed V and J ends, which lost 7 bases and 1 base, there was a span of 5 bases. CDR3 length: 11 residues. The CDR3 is CASKGSYEQYF. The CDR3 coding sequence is TGTGCCAGCAAGGGATCCTACGAGCAGTACTTC.

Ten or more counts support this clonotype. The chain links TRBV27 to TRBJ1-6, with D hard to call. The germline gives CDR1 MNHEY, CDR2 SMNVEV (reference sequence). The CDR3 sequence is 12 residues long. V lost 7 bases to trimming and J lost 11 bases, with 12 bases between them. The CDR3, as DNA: TGTGCCAGCAAGGAGTCGGGTACACCCCTCCACTTT. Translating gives CASKESGTPLHF.

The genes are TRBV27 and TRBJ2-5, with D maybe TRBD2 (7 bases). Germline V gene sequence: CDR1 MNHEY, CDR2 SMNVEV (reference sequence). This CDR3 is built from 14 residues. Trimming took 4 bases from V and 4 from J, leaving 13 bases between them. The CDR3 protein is CASSSSGEGETQYF. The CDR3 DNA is TGTGCCAGCAGTTCTTCAGGGGAGGGAGAGACCCAGTACTTC.